Following are 22 T cell receptor beta chains from one sample sequenced in a study of beta chain features in type 1 diabetes. Antigens for these TCRs are unknown. Study-wide results and limits: Significant though moderate, a shortening of TCRB CDR3s appeared in all four CD4+ subsets of Type 1 diabetes patients.

Of the isolated RNA, all was reverse transcribed, and so the sequenced material was expressed TCRB transcripts. Profiled with immunoSEQ multiplex PCR; TCRdb holds only in-frame clones, not every one. The repertoire holds 250,000 or so clones, with about a fifth as singletons. The sample was naive CD4+ T cells from blood. These receptors were obtained from a woman in her thirties or forties with type 1 diabetes.

This chain joins TRBV20-1 and TRBJ1-1; the D gene is possibly TRBD1 (6 bases). The CDR3 is made up of 9 amino acids. Germline CDR1 is DFQATT and CDR2 is SNEGSKA (reference sequence). CDR3 in amino acids: CSAGGREFF. CDR3 coding DNA: TGCAGCGCGGGGGGCCGAGAATTCTTT.

This clone was observed a handful of times. The chain links TRBV6-5 to TRBJ1-6, with D maybe TRBD1 (5 bases). Trimming took off 4 bases at V and 10 bases at J, with 14 bases between the two ends. Germline V gene data show CDR1 as MNHEY and CDR2 as SVGAGI. This CDR3 region has 14 residues. The CDR3 spells CASSLQVAGSPLHF. CDR3 coding DNA: TGTGCCAGCAGTTTACAGGTCGCTGGGTCACCCCTCCACTTT.

This clone occurred a few times. This rearrangement joins TRBV30 to TRBJ1-1; tentatively, D is TRBD1 (5 bases). Trimming stripped 0 bases from V and 5 bases from J, with 13 bases between. Germline loops: CDR1 GTSNPN, CDR2 SVGIG (reference sequence). This CDR3 comprises 14 residues. CDR3 nucleotides: TGTGCCTGGAGTGTATCGGGTCGGGGGACTGAAGCTTTCTTT. Translation gives CAWSVSGRGTEAFF.

This clone was seen a handful of times. The V call is TRBV29-1, the J call TRBJ2-7, with D perhaps matching TRBD2 (5 bases). Trimming shortened V by 5 bases and J by 1 base, and 9 bases separated the two germline ends. The CDR3 extends over 12 amino acids. The germline gives CDR1 SQVTM, CDR2 ANQGSEA. DNA of the CDR3: TGCAGCGTTCGGAGAGGGTCCTACGAGCAGTACTTC. It codes for CSVRRGSYEQYF.

This clone was detected only a few times. The chain carries TRBV28 and TRBJ1-2; tentative D call: TRBD1 (6 bases). Deletions cut 4 bases from V and 4 bases from J, with 16 bases between. Germline CDR1 is MDHEN and CDR2 is SYDVKM. This CDR3 is 15 amino acids long. For the CDR3, the DNA is TGTGCCAGCAGTTCCCCGGGACACCGGTCCTATGGCTACACCTTC. It encodes CASSSPGHRSYGYTF.

This clone showed up just a few times. This chain links TRBV7-2 with TRBJ2-1; 10 bases line up with TRBD1. J was trimmed by 3 bases and V by 4 bases; bases with no gene match: 3. The germline CDR1 and CDR2 sequences are SGHTA and FQGNSA. The CDR3 consists of 15 residues. CDR3 nucleotide sequence: TGTGCCAGCAGCTCGACAGGGGGCGGCTACAATGAGCAGTTCTTC. Encoded protein: CASSSTGGGYNEQFF.

The CDR3 is CASSPDGGTYNEQFF. For the CDR3, the DNA is TGTGCCAGCAGCCCAGACGGGGGGACCTACAATGAGCAGTTCTTC. This sequence joins TRBV7-9 and TRBJ2-1; 7 bases match TRBD2. The V gene end was trimmed by 5 bases and the J gene end by 2 bases; junction bases not matched to a gene: 6. Germline values: CDR1 SEHNR, CDR2 FQNEAQ (reference sequence). The CDR3 extends over 15 amino acids.

The V call is TRBV2, the J call TRBJ2-1; TRBD2 aligns across 12 bases. This CDR3 spans 14 amino acids. With V trimmed by 6 bases and J by 9 bases, 6 bases remained unmatched. Germline CDR1 is SNHLY and CDR2 is FYNNEI. The CDR3 protein is CASSRLAGEGEQFF. The CDR3 DNA sequence: TGTGCCAGCAGCAGACTAGCGGGAGAGGGTGAGCAGTTCTTC.

The chain carries TRBV18 and TRBJ2-7; 7 bases agree with TRBD1. CDR3 length equals 14 residues. The trim removed 0 bases at V and 7 bases at J, leaving 6 bases unmatched. The V gene's germline CDR1 is KGHSH and CDR2 LQKENI. In DNA form, the CDR3 reads TGTGCCAGCTCACCACCGAACAGGGGACGGGAGCAGTACTTC. Amino acid sequence: CASSPPNRGREQYF.

The V call is TRBV4-3, the J call TRBJ2-2, with D tentatively TRBD1 (5 bases). V lost 2 bases to trimming and J lost 5 bases, with 9 bases between them. This CDR3 has 14 amino acids. Germline-derived CDR1 and CDR2 are LGHNA and YSLEER. CDR3 protein: CASSQLQGTGELFF. For the CDR3, the DNA is TGCGCCAGCAGCCAACTCCAGGGAACCGGGGAGCTGTTTTTT.

The CDR3 loop reads CASSFRGDRNEQFF. Here the CDR3 DNA reads TGCGCCAGCAGCTTCCGGGGTGATAGGAATGAGCAGTTCTTC. The V call is TRBV5-1, the J call TRBJ2-1, with D perhaps TRBD2 (5 bases). The germline V and J ends were trimmed by 2 bases and 7 bases, with 13 bases remaining between them. Looked up from germline, CDR1 is SGHRS and CDR2 is YFSETQ. This CDR3 region has 14 residues.

The sample holds a few counts of this clone. The chain links TRBV6-5 to TRBJ1-2; D call uncertain. The V gene lost 6 bases and the J gene lost 5 bases, with 13 bases spanning the gap. This CDR3 contains 13 residues. The germline V gene has CDR1 MNHEY and CDR2 SVGAGI. CDR3 protein: CASRWTGDYGYTF. The CDR3 nucleotides are TGTGCCAGCAGATGGACGGGAGATTATGGCTACACCTTC.

The chain uses TRBV6-6 and TRBJ1-5; D is undetermined. There are 12 residues in the CDR3. Germline V CDR1 and CDR2: MNHNY, SVGAGI (reference sequence). V was shortened by 6 bases and J by 6 bases, with 9 bases between the two germline ends. The CDR3: CASRFLAQPQHF. In DNA, the CDR3 is TGTGCCAGCAGGTTTCTGGCTCAGCCCCAGCATTTT.

This clone was counted a few times. The chain combines TRBV4-3 with TRBJ1-3; D is undetermined. Germline V gene sequence: CDR1 LGHNA, CDR2 YSLEER. The CDR3 runs 17 residues. Trimming stripped 0 bases from V and 0 bases from J, with 12 bases between. CDR3 loop: CASSQDTTRFSGNTIYF. In DNA form, the CDR3 reads TGCGCCAGCAGCCAAGATACTACGAGGTTCTCTGGAAACACCATATATTTT.

This clone has only a few counts. V gene TRBV5-4 combines with J gene TRBJ1-6; D remains ambiguous. Germline V lookup: CDR1 SGHNT, CDR2 YYREEE (reference sequence). Trimming removed 4 bases from V and 6 bases from J, with 5 bases in between. The CDR3 consists of 12 residues. CDR3 sequence: CASSPLNSPLHF. In DNA form, the CDR3 reads TGTGCCAGCAGCCCCCTTAATTCACCCCTCCACTTT.

This clone has a handful of counts. The chain couples TRBV7-9 to TRBJ2-7; D uncertain. The V gene's germline CDR1 is SEHNR and CDR2 FQNEAQ (reference sequence). CDR3 size: 11 residues. With 6 bases removed from V and 4 bases from J, the gap between germline ends came to 7 bases. For the CDR3, the DNA is TGTGCCAGCAGGGGCGCTTACGAGCAGTACTTC. Translating gives CASRGAYEQYF.

This chain joins TRBV6-5 and TRBJ2-7; D is uncertain. This CDR3 is built from 11 residues. Germline values: CDR1 MNHEY, CDR2 SVGAGI. Deletions cut 6 bases from V and 5 bases from J, with 8 bases between. The chain's CDR3 is CASSRRDEQYF. CDR3 in DNA: TGTGCCAGCAGCCGAAGAGACGAGCAGTACTTC.

The V gene is TRBV5-4, the J gene TRBJ1-4; D not certain. Germline loops: CDR1 SGHNT, CDR2 YYREEE (reference sequence). The CDR3 is made up of 12 amino acids. V lost 4 bases, J lost 8 bases, and 9 bases lay in between. Here the CDR3 DNA reads TGTGCCAGCAGCAAGCTACAGGAAAAACTGTTTTTT. Residues: CASSKLQEKLFF. Filled out from reference TRBV5-4 and TRBJ1-4, the complete variable domain reads ETGVTQSPTHLIKTRGQQVTLRCSSQSGHNTVSWYQQALGQGPQFIFQYYREEENGRGNFPPRFSGLQFPNYSSELNVNALELDDSALYLCASSKLQEKLFFGSGTQLSVL.

The rearrangement links TRBV5-1 to TRBJ2-1, with TRBD2 identical over 8 bases. The trim removed 5 bases at V and 8 bases at J, leaving 6 bases unmatched. This CDR3 comprises 13 residues. Germline V lookup: CDR1 SGHRS, CDR2 YFSETQ. CDR3 sequence reads: CASRGLGGDEQFF. CDR3 coding DNA: TGCGCCAGCAGGGGACTAGGGGGGGATGAGCAGTTCTTC.

The V call is TRBV5-1, the J call TRBJ1-2; possible D gene TRBD1, 6 bases. Germline V lookup: CDR1 SGHRS, CDR2 YFSETQ. V was trimmed by 4 bases and J by 4 bases, leaving 14 bases between them. This CDR3 comprises 14 residues. The DNA of the CDR3 is TGCGCCAGCAGCCAACGGGACATCGGCTATGGCTACACCTTC. Translating gives CASSQRDIGYGYTF. Together with reference TRBV5-1 and TRBJ1-2, the CDR3 gives the full variable domain: KAGVTQTPRYLIKTRGQQVTLSCSPISGHRSVSWYQQTPGQGLQFLFEYFSETQRNKGNFPGRFSGRQFSNSRSEMNVSTLELGDSALYLCASSQRDIGYGYTFGSGTRLTVV.

V usage is TRBV6-5 and J usage is TRBJ2-1; TRBD2 agrees at 10 bases. Looked up from germline, CDR1 is MNHEY and CDR2 is SVGAGI. The CDR3 is 13 amino acids. V lost 8 bases, J lost 6 bases, and 4 bases stayed unmatched. The CDR3 DNA follows: TGTGCCAGCCGTGCTAGCGGGGGCAATGAGCAGTTCTTC. As protein: CASRASGGNEQFF.

This clone was seen a few times. The chain uses TRBV7-9 and TRBJ2-7; 7 bases are a match to TRBD1. CDR3 length: 12 amino acids. V was pared by 8 bases and J by 2 bases, with 3 bases of the junction left unmatched. CDR1 SEHNR and CDR2 FQNEAQ come from the germline V gene (reference sequence). This CDR3 is CASGQGAYEQYF. CDR3 DNA sequence: TGTGCCAGCGGCCAGGGGGCCTACGAGCAGTACTTC.